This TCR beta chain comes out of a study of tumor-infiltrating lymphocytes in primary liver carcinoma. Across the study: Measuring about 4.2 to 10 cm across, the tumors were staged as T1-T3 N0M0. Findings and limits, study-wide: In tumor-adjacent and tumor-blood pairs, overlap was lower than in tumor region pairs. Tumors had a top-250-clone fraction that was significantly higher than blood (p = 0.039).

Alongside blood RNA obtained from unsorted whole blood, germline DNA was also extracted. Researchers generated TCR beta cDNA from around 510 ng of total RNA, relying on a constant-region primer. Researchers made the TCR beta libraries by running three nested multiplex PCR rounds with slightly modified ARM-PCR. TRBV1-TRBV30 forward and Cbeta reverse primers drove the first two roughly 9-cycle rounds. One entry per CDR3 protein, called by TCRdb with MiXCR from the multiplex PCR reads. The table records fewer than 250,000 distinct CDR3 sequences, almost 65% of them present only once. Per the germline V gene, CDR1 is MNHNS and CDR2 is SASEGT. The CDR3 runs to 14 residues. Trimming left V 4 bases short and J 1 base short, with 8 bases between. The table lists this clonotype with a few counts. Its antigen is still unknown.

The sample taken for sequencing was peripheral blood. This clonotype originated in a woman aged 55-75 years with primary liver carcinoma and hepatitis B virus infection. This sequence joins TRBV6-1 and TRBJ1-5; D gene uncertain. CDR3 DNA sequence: TGTGCCAGCAGTGCAGAGAACAGCAATCAGCCCCAGCATTTT. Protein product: CASSAENSNQPQHF.